The present T cell receptor beta chain was sequenced within a study of CD8+ T cells in alopecia areata. Study context: Tofacitinib administration to treated patients was oral, at 5 to 10 mg twice daily. Whole-study findings and limits: An increase in clonality over normal scalp was evident in lesional scalp, especially alopecia totalis/universalis. Among patients, TCR sharing was less clear than in mice, a difference possibly due in part to HLA diversity in the patient population.

Extracted RNA was reverse transcribed into cDNA, the sequencing template. The repertoire was sequenced with immunoSEQ multiplex PCR; TCRdb's copy has only in-frame clones and lacks some. Of 130,000 to 150,000 clones detected, about half appear once; the ten largest clones hold over 0.85%. This clone was found a few times. Its specificity is not known. V trimming: 2 bases; J trimming: 5 bases; junction bases outside the gene matches: 4. CDR3 length: 14 amino acids. CDR1 and CDR2 from the germline V gene are MNHEY and SVGAGI. Starting from PBMCs, sorting isolated CD4+ and CD8+ T cells. This specimen consisted of CD4+ T cells sorted from blood, obtained at week 0. The TCR sequence derives from a human donor with alopecia areata. The chain employs TRBV6-5 and TRBJ2-7; 9 nucleotides line up with TRBD1. The CDR3 region is CASSYGTGTHEQYF. DNA of the CDR3: TGTGCCAGCAGTTACGGGACAGGGACTCACGAGCAGTACTTC.